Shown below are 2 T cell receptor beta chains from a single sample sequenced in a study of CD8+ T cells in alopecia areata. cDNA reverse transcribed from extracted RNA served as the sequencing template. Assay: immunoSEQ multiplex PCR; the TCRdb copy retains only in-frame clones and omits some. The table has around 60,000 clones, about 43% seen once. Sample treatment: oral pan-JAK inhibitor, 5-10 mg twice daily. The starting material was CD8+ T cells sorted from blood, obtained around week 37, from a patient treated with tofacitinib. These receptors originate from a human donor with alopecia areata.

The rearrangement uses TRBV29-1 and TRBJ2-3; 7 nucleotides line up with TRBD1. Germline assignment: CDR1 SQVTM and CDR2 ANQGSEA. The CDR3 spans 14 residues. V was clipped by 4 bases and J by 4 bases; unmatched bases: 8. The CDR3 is CSVVGTALSDTQYF. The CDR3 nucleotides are TGCAGCGTTGTAGGGACAGCATTATCAGATACGCAGTATTTT.

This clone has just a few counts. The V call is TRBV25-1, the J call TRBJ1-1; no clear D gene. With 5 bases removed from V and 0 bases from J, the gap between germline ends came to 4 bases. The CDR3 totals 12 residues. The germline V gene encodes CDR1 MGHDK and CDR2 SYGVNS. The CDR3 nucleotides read TGTGCCAGCAGTAGAATGAACACTGAAGCTTTCTTT. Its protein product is CASSRMNTEAFF. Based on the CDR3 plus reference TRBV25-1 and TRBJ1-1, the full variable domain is EADIYQTPRYLVIGTGKKITLECSQTMGHDKMYWYQQDPGMELHLIHYSYGVNSTEKGDLSSESTVSRIRTEHFPLTLESARPSHTSQYLCASSRMNTEAFFGQGTRLTVV.